These T cell receptor beta chains were read from a single sample in a study of blood T cell repertoires in COVID-19. Clones were read by immunoSEQ multiplex PCR, and TCRdb kept only the in-frame ones, dropping some. The sample includes 120,000 to 150,000 clones, about 86% of them seen just once. The sequenced sample was peripheral blood. The receptors shown here come from a woman in her fifties or sixties with acute or convalescent COVID-19. Each CDR3 is given with its conserved first and last residue. The D gene is left open where the match is weak. Not all rows give a size; the values are once, few, many and, for expanded clones, a class.

j_gene | abundance | d_gene | v_gene | len | CDR3nt | CDR3aa
TRBJ2-1 | NA | NA | TRBV25-1 | 14 | TGTGCCAGCAGTGACCCCGGGGACTACAATGAGCAGTTCTTC | CASSDPGDYNEQFF
TRBJ1-2 | NA | NA | TRBV9 | 18 | TGTGCCAGCAGCCAGGGCGGACCTTCGTCGGTCCCGATCTATGGCTACACCTTC | CASSQGGPSSVPIYGYTF
TRBJ2-7 | NA | NA | TRBV28 | 15 | TGTGCCAGCAGTTTAGGGGCAGAGAGCTCCTACGAGCAGTACTTC | CASSLGAESSYEQYF
TRBJ1-4 | NA | TRBD1 | TRBV2 | 15 | TGTGCCAGCAGTCCCTGGGGGACAGTTAATGAAAAACTGTTTTTT | CASSPWGTVNEKLFF
TRBJ1-6 | NA | NA | TRBV30 | 11 | TGTGCCTGGAGTGCGAATTCACCCCTCCACTTT | CAWSANSPLHF
TRBJ2-5 | NA | TRBD2 | TRBV24-1 | 17 | TGTGCCACCAGTGATTTCTCTAGCGGGGGGACCCAAGAGACCCAGTACTTC | CATSDFSSGGTQETQYF
TRBJ2-5 | medium-sized | TRBD2 | TRBV4-1 | 15 | TGCGCCAGCAGCCAATCGGGACTAGCGCAAGAGACCCAGTACTTC | CASSQSGLAQETQYF
TRBJ2-7 | NA | NA | TRBV7-9 | 15 | TGTGCCAGCAGCCCTTGGGGGACTGGCACCTACGAGCAGTACTTC | CASSPWGTGTYEQYF
TRBJ2-5 | NA | TRBD2 | TRBV4-2 | 16 | TGTGCCAGCAGCCAATTAGCGGGGGGGCACCAAGAGACCCAGTACTTC | CASSQLAGGHQETQYF
TRBJ2-3 | NA | TRBD2 | TRBV9 | 17 | TGTGCCAGCAGCGGTGGCCCGTGGGGAGGGGTCACAGATACGCAGTATTTT | CASSGGPWGGVTDTQYF
TRBJ2-2 | NA | TRBD2 | TRBV6-2/TRBV6-3 | 18 | TGTGCCAGCAGTTATAGCGCTAGCGGGGGGGCGAACACCGGGGAGCTGTTTTTT | CASSYSASGGANTGELFF
TRBJ2-2 | NA | NA | TRBV6-5 | 14 | TGTGCCAGCACACTAAAACTAAACACCGGGGAGCTGTTTTTT | CASTLKLNTGELFF
TRBJ2-5 | NA | TRBD1 | TRBV14 | 19 | TGTGCCAGCAGCCACGGACAGGGGGCCGTCGACGGACGCCGAGAGACCCAGTACTTC | CASSHGQGAVDGRRETQYF
TRBJ1-2 | NA | NA | TRBV5-1 | 12 | TGCGCCAGCAGCTTGGACAGCTATGGCTACACCTTC | CASSLDSYGYTF
TRBJ2-7 | NA | NA | TRBV19 | 12 | TGTGCCAGTAGTAGCGGTTCCTACGAGCAGTACTTC | CASSSGSYEQYF
TRBJ2-7 | NA | NA | TRBV29-1 | 12 | TGCAGCGTTGTTCCTAGAGCCTACGAGCAGTACTTC | CSVVPRAYEQYF
TRBJ2-1 | NA | NA | TRBV9 | 18 | TGTGCCAGCAGCGTCGCCGACATGGCGGCGGGCTCCTACAATGAGCAGTTCTTC | CASSVADMAAGSYNEQFF
TRBJ2-4 | NA | NA | TRBV6-1 | 16 | TGTGCCAGCAGTGAAGGCAGGGGACAAGCCAAAAACATTCAGTACTTC | CASSEGRGQAKNIQYF
TRBJ1-2 | once | NA | TRBV30 | 13 | TGTGCCTGGAGTGTGGCCAGAAACTATGGCTACACCTTC | CAWSVARNYGYTF
TRBJ2-1 | few | TRBD2 | TRBV2 | 17 | TGTGCCAGCAGCCCTTTTGGCGGGAGTTCCTCCTACAATGAGCAGTTCTTC | CASSPFGGSSSYNEQFF
TRBJ2-1 | NA | NA | TRBV11-2 | 18 | TGTGCCAGCAGCTATCAGCTTGGTCGGCGGGGACCATACAATGAGCAGTTCTTC | CASSYQLGRRGPYNEQFF
TRBJ2-7 | once | TRBD1 | TRBV27 | 15 | TGTGCCAGCTCTCCCGGGACAGGGACTACCTACGAGCAGTACTTC | CASSPGTGTTYEQYF
TRBJ1-3 | NA | NA | TRBV4-2 | 18 | TGTGCCAGCAGCCTGGCGTCGAGACAGGACCTCTCTGGAAACACCATATATTTT | CASSLASRQDLSGNTIYF
TRBJ1-3 | many | NA | TRBV6-6 | 14 | TGTGCCAGCATCCTAGATCTATCTGGAAACACCATATATTTT | CASILDLSGNTIYF
TRBJ1-6 | NA | NA | TRBV7-2 | 17 | TGTGCCAGCAGCTCAGGTCAGGGGTCCGCTCATAATTCACCCCTCCACTTT | CASSSGQGSAHNSPLHF
TRBJ2-2 | few | NA | TRBV19 | 14 | TGTGCCAGTAGTATAACGGGGAACACCGGGGAGCTGTTTTTT | CASSITGNTGELFF
TRBJ1-5 | few | NA | TRBV27 | 14 | TGTGCCAGCAGGGGGCTAGATGGCAATCAGCCCCAGCATTTT | CASRGLDGNQPQHF
TRBJ2-4 | once | NA | TRBV24-1 | 15 | TGTGCCACCAGTGGAGGGTCCGGTGCCAAAAACATTCAGTACTTC | CATSGGSGAKNIQYF